Below, 21 T cell receptor beta chains from the same sample are listed, as sequenced in a study of shared T cell receptors in the human thymus. The data were produced by immunoSEQ multiplex PCR, yet TCRdb's version contains in-frame clones alone and is incomplete. The table includes under 700,000 clones, approximately 78% detected once. These data were also filed under a second study, of human thymus T cells.

Sequencing used thymocytes. The receptors shown here come from a boy younger than two with a congenital heart defect.

The chain joins TRBV19 to TRBJ1-2; 9 nucleotides agree with TRBD1. J lost 7 bases, V lost 0 bases, and 12 bases had no gene match. This CDR3 has 17 residues. CDR1 and CDR2 (germline): LNHDA, SQIVND (reference sequence). CDR3 loop: CASSIELPQGASTGYTF. For the CDR3, the DNA is TGTGCCAGTAGTATAGAATTACCACAGGGGGCGAGTACTGGCTACACCTTC.

The rearrangement uses TRBV28 and TRBJ1-5, with a possible D match to TRBD1 (5 bases). The V end was cut by 6 bases, the J end by 6 bases, with 15 bases between. Germline V CDR1 and CDR2: MDHEN, SYDVKM. This CDR3 spans 14 amino acids. CDR3 DNA sequence: TGTGCCAGCAGCCCACAGGTGAATCTTCAGCCCCAGCATTTT. Protein sequence: CASSPQVNLQPQHF.

The count of this clone is one. J is TRBJ1-2 and V is TRBV14; perhaps TRBD1 as D (5 bases). Trimming pared 4 bases from V and 3 bases from J, leaving 24 bases between. This CDR3 has 18 residues. Germline V CDR1 and CDR2: SGHDN, FVKESK. The CDR3 reads CASSPRPPRQGYDYGYTF. CDR3 nucleotide sequence: TGTGCCAGCAGCCCCCGACCCCCCCGCCAGGGCTATGACTATGGCTACACCTTC.

The J gene is TRBJ2-3, the V gene TRBV27; 11 positions match TRBD2. This CDR3 contains 17 residues. Germline V CDR1 and CDR2: MNHEY, SMNVEV (reference sequence). V was clipped by 8 bases and J by 2 bases; unmatched bases: 12. CDR3 sequence (DNA): TGTGCCAGCCCAAATACCGGGACTAGCGGTGTCACAGATACGCAGTATTTT. Translated, it gives CASPNTGTSGVTDTQYF.

The chain uses TRBV30 and TRBJ1-5; 9 nucleotides match TRBD1. This CDR3 is 16 amino acids long. Germline trimming cut 2 bases from V and 1 base from J; bases unmatched to any gene: 6. Germline loops: CDR1 GTSNPN, CDR2 SVGIG (reference sequence). The DNA of the CDR3 is TGTGCCTGGAGTCCCGGGACAGGGACAAGCAATCAGCCCCAGCATTTT. Protein sequence: CAWSPGTGTSNQPQHF.

This rearrangement joins TRBV6-5 to TRBJ2-3; tentative D call: TRBD2 (6 bases). Trimming pared 7 bases from V and 6 bases from J, leaving 14 bases between. This CDR3 has 13 residues. Germline lookup yields CDR1 MNHEY and CDR2 SVGAGI. CDR3 in DNA: TGTGCCAGCAAACAGACTAGACACGATACGCAGTATTTT. Its protein is CASKQTRHDTQYF.

This sequence joins TRBV15 and TRBJ2-7; the D gene is possibly TRBD2 (6 bases). Trimming took 0 bases from V and 2 from J, leaving 14 bases between them. Looked up from germline, CDR1 is LNHNV and CDR2 is YYDKDF (reference sequence). This CDR3 spans 16 amino acids. CDR3 residues: CATSRDQGGVPYEQYF. In nucleotides, the CDR3 is TGTGCCACCAGCAGAGATCAAGGCGGGGTCCCCTACGAGCAGTACTTC.

V and J are TRBV5-1 and TRBJ1-2, with 9 bases identical to TRBD1. CDR1 is SGHRS and CDR2 is YFSETQ in the germline V gene. The V and J ends lost 0 bases and 8 bases, in that order; junction bases with no gene match: 8. This CDR3 is 15 amino acids long. This CDR3 is CASSLARDREGGYTF. The CDR3 nucleotides are TGCGCCAGCAGCTTGGCTCGGGACAGGGAGGGAGGCTACACCTTC.

This chain uses TRBV4-2 with TRBJ2-5; the match to TRBD1 covers 7 bases. CDR1 LGHNA and CDR2 YNFKEQ come from the germline V gene. The CDR3 is 15 residues long. V shed 7 bases and J 5 bases; nucleotides not matched to a gene: 13. CDR3 amino acids: CASKPREGGGETQYF. The CDR3 region has the DNA TGTGCCAGCAAGCCTCGGGAAGGGGGCGGGGAGACCCAGTACTTC.

The CDR3 here is CSVSGRRQETQYF. The CDR3 region has the DNA TGCAGCGTTAGCGGGAGAAGGCAAGAGACCCAGTACTTC. This chain uses TRBV29-1 with TRBJ2-5; 8 bases line up with TRBD2. Germline V gives CDR1 SQVTM, CDR2 ANQGSEA. V lost 5 bases and J lost 2; bases outside the gene matches: 4. This CDR3 contains 13 residues.

The chain is built from TRBV4-1 and TRBJ2-7; no clear D gene. The length of the CDR3 is 13 residues. Germline CDR1 MGHRA, CDR2 YSYEKL. Trimming removed 0 bases at V and 4 bases at J, with 7 bases between. This chain's CDR3 is CASSQDPIYEQYF. CDR3 bases: TGCGCCAGCAGCCAAGATCCAATTTACGAGCAGTACTTC.

V is TRBV30 and J is TRBJ1-2, with D possibly TRBD1 on 6 matching bases. The CDR3 runs 15 residues. V was cut by 0 bases and J by 3 bases, with 14 bases left in between. Germline loops: CDR1 GTSNPN, CDR2 SVGIG (reference sequence). DNA for the CDR3: TGTGCCTGGAGTGTACGGGGGGCGCGGGACTATGGCTACACCTTC. This sequence encodes CAWSVRGARDYGYTF.

The chain couples TRBV5-6 to TRBJ2-7; D uncertain. In germline, CDR1 is SGHDT, CDR2 YYEEEE. The CDR3 is made up of 12 amino acids. Trimming pared 1 base from V and 6 bases from J, leaving 8 bases between. As DNA, the CDR3 is TGTGCCAGCAGCTTGACAGAAGCCGAGCAGTACTTC. This translates into CASSLTEAEQYF.

The chain recombines TRBV6-1 with TRBJ2-3, with TRBD2 matching 9 bases. With 4 bases clipped from V and 0 bases from J, the junction kept 11 bases outside the gene matches. This CDR3 region has 18 residues. CDR1 is MNHNS, CDR2 SASEGT, per germline. CDR3 region: CASSATSLAGPSTDTQYF. In DNA form, the CDR3 reads TGTGCCAGCAGTGCCACTTCCCTAGCGGGGCCTAGCACAGATACGCAGTATTTT.

The sample holds one count of this clone. The rearrangement uses TRBV5-6 and TRBJ2-7, with D maybe TRBD2 (6 bases). The germline V gene has CDR1 SGHDT and CDR2 YYEEEE. The CDR3 totals 17 residues. Trimming removed 0 bases at V and 2 bases at J, with 18 bases between. The CDR3 loop is CASSLEGFAGPPYEQYF. The CDR3 DNA follows: TGTGCCAGCAGCTTGGAGGGTTTTGCGGGGCCGCCCTACGAGCAGTACTTC. The full variable domain, rest sourced from reference TRBV5-6 and TRBJ2-7, is DAGVTQSPTHLIKTRGQQVTLRCSPKSGHDTVSWYQQALGQGPQFIFQYYEEEERQRGNFPDRFSGHQFPNYSSELNVNALLLGDSALYLCASSLEGFAGPPYEQYFGPGTRLTVT.

The chain links TRBV4-1 to TRBJ1-1, with D maybe TRBD1 (6 bases). The CDR3 is 15 amino acids. Germline V gene sequence: CDR1 MGHRA, CDR2 YSYEKL. Trimming shortened V by 4 bases and J by 0 bases, and 12 bases separated the two germline ends. Here the CDR3 reads CASSPDQGMNTEAFF. CDR3 nucleotide sequence: TGCGCCAGCAGCCCTGACCAGGGGATGAACACTGAAGCTTTCTTT.

This clone was counted only a few times. This chain uses TRBV19 with TRBJ1-1; D not resolved. The CDR3 runs to 14 residues. V lost 5 bases and J 3 bases, leaving 13 bases between the germline ends. Germline assignment: CDR1 LNHDA and CDR2 SQIVND (reference sequence). In nucleotides, the CDR3 is TGTGCCAGTAGTCCACGGAGAGAGGACACTGAAGCTTTCTTT. This translates into CASSPRREDTEAFF.

This chain joins TRBV19 and TRBJ1-5; D is unclear. Germline loops: CDR1 LNHDA, CDR2 SQIVND (reference sequence). The CDR3 extends over 15 amino acids. V was trimmed by 3 bases and J by 0 bases, leaving 9 bases between them. This CDR3 reads CASSIGDLSNQPQHF. The CDR3 bases are TGTGCCAGTAGTATTGGAGACCTTAGCAATCAGCCCCAGCATTTT.

This CDR3 is CASSQDRQAEKPQETQYF. The CDR3 nucleotides are TGTGCCAGCAGCCAAGATCGACAAGCGGAAAAACCCCAAGAGACCCAGTACTTC. The V and J genes are TRBV4-2 and TRBJ2-5, with D perhaps matching TRBD2 (5 bases). This CDR3 region has 18 residues. Germline V gene sequence: CDR1 LGHNA, CDR2 YNFKEQ. The V end was cut by 0 bases, the J end by 1 base, with 18 bases between.

The chain carries TRBV11-2 and TRBJ2-7; TRBD2 matches 9 bases. The CDR3 has 15 residues. In germline, CDR1 is SGHAT, CDR2 FQNNGV. V lost 4 bases and J lost 3; bases outside the gene matches: 7. DNA for the CDR3: TGTGCCAGCAGCTCCCTAGCGGGATCCTTCTACGAGCAGTACTTC. Protein: CASSSLAGSFYEQYF.

The rearrangement joins TRBV13 to TRBJ1-1; 12 nucleotides line up with TRBD1. Germline assignment: CDR1 PRHDT and CDR2 FYEKMQ (reference sequence). The CDR3 loop spans 15 amino acids. V lost 5 bases to trimming and J lost 5 bases; unmatched junction nucleotides: 6. CDR3 in DNA: TGTGCCAGCAGCCGGGGGGACAGGGGGCATACTGAAGCTTTCTTT. Residues: CASSRGDRGHTEAFF. The full variable domain, in which reference TRBV13 and TRBJ1-1 provide the parts outside the CDR3, is AAGVIQSPRHLIKEKRETATLKCYPIPRHDTVYWYQQGPGQDPQFLISFYEKMQSDKGSIPDRFSAQQFSDYHSELNMSSLELGDSALYFCASSRGDRGHTEAFFGQGTRLTVV.